These T cell receptor beta chains were read from a single sample in a study of PD-1 blockade in classical Hodgkin lymphoma. Measured with immunoSEQ multiplex PCR; TCRdb has only the in-frame clones, and not every one. This sample carries under 1,500 clones, 70% to 90% of them seen once, and the ten largest clones take 45% to 70%. The source material was peripheral blood mononuclear cells (PBMCs), sampled at baseline. These receptors were obtained from a human donor with classical Hodgkin lymphoma. The CDR3 runs from the conserved cysteine through the conserved F or W. A D gene is named only where the DNA matches it firmly. Size tells how often a clone was seen (once, few, many) or the class of an expanded clone, and some rows leave it out.

>TRBV29-1|-|-|TRBJ1-1
TGCAGCGTCCACCCGCGGGGGGCTTCCTCTGAAGCTTTCTTT
CSVHPRGASSEAFF
>TRBV7-3|-|-|TRBJ2-1
TGTGCCAGCAGCGATCTGGGGAATGAGCAGTTCTTC
CASSDLGNEQFF
>TRBV7-2|-|-|TRBJ2-3
TGTGCCAGCAGCTCGTCCCGATCGGGCACAGATACGCAGTATTTT
CASSSSRSGTDTQYF
>TRBV11-3|-|-|TRBJ1-1
TGTGCCAGCAGCTTTAGGGGTGGCACTGAAGCTTTCTTT
CASSFRGGTEAFF
>TRBV18|-|TRBD1|TRBJ1-1
TGTGCCAGCTCACCGTCCAACAGGGGATTTGGGACTGAAGCTTTCTTT
CASSPSNRGFGTEAFF
>TRBV5-1|-|-|TRBJ1-4
TGCGCCAGCAGCTTGGCCGGAGGGAGGGTTGACGAAAAACTGTTTTTT
CASSLAGGRVDEKLFF
>TRBV12-5|-|TRBD1|TRBJ1-1
TGTGCTAGTGGCCTCCACCAGACAGGGTCGTGGGCTTTCTTT
CASGLHQTGSWAFF
>TRBV18|once|-|TRBJ1-2
TGTGCCAGCTCATTTTCCAGGGGAGGCGACTATGGCTACACCTTC
CASSFSRGGDYGYTF
>TRBV7-2|-|TRBD1|TRBJ1-2
TGTGCCAGCAGCTTAAATTTGGGACAGACCTATGGCTACACCTTC
CASSLNLGQTYGYTF
>TRBV2|-|-|TRBJ1-2
TGTGCCAGCAGTGATCGGGGTCTGGCCCTCTATGGCTACACCTTC
CASSDRGLALYGYTF
>TRBV19|-|-|TRBJ1-1
TGTGCCAGTAGTATAGAGGGGGCAGGGTTCACTGAAGCTTTCTTT
CASSIEGAGFTEAFF
>TRBV18|-|-|TRBJ2-2
TGTGCCAGCTCACCACTCGGGGGTTCGAACACCGGGGAGCTGTTTTTT
CASSPLGGSNTGELFF